The rows below give T cell receptor beta chains drawn from one sample of a study of the immune and genomic landscape of osteosarcoma. This table comes from immunoSEQ multiplex PCR, and its TCRdb copy is limited to in-frame clones, with some not included. This table holds about 62 clones. Sample: metastatic tumor tissue from the lung. The receptors originated from a young man with osteosarcoma. Both conserved end residues are part of each CDR3. A D gene is named only where the DNA matches it firmly. Rows give clone size only sometimes, using once, few, many, or a class for an expanded clone.

V gene	J gene	D gene	clone size	CDR3 DNA	CDR3 protein
TRBV6-1	TRBJ2-7	NA	NA	TGTGCCAGCAGTGAATGGGGGCCAGCCTACGAGCAGTACTTC	CASSEWGPAYEQYF
TRBV27	TRBJ1-5	TRBD1	NA	TGTGCCAGCAGCTCTACAGGGGGCTTTCAGCCCCAGCATTTT	CASSSTGGFQPQHF
TRBV5-5	TRBJ2-5	TRBD1	once	TGTGCCAGCAGCTTGGGGACAGGGGGAAACCAAGAGACCCAGTACTTC	CASSLGTGGNQETQYF
TRBV27	TRBJ2-7	TRBD2	hyperexpanded	TGTGCCAGCAGTTTACGGGTTAGCGGGGGCCCCTACGAGCAGTACTTC	CASSLRVSGGPYEQYF
TRBV5-1	TRBJ2-7	NA	NA	TGCGCCAGCAGCTTGGGGGGGACAACCTCCTACGAGCAGTACTTC	CASSLGGTTSYEQYF
TRBV25-1	TRBJ1-1	TRBD1	NA	TGTGCCAGCAGTCCTTCAGACAGGGTCGCGACTGAAGCTTTCTTT	CASSPSDRVATEAFF
TRBV5-6	TRBJ1-4	NA	NA	TGTGCCAGCAGCTTGGCCGGGGAGATCCTCAATGAAAAACTGTTTTTT	CASSLAGEILNEKLFF
TRBV18	TRBJ2-6	NA	NA	TGTGCCAGCTCACCAGCAGGGATATCTGGGGCCAACGTCCTGACTTTC	CASSPAGISGANVLTF
TRBV6-1	TRBJ2-3	NA	NA	TGTGCCAGCGGCAGGGAGGGGGCGCGGACAGATACGCAGTATTTT	CASGREGARTDTQYF
TRBV6-4	TRBJ1-2	TRBD1	NA	TGTGCCAGCAGTGACGGGGACAGGGGAATCGAGGGCTACACCTTC	CASSDGDRGIEGYTF
TRBV19	TRBJ2-6	NA	NA	TGTGCCAGTAGTGGTGGTAAATCACAAAGTCGGGCCAACGTCCTGACTTTC	CASSGGKSQSRANVLTF
TRBV6-5	TRBJ2-7	NA	NA	TGTGCCAGCAGTTACTCAAAGAACTCCTACGAGCAGTACTTC	CASSYSKNSYEQYF